This TCR beta chain stems from a study of blood T cell repertoires in COVID-19. Study at large: COVID-19 samples from acute and convalescent phases originated in the United States, Italy and Spain. PBMCs, B-cell-depleted T cells, or T cells were the source of the cDNA or gDNA that made up the material.

Methods used by the authors: Reference gene primer amplification gave estimated nucleated cell counts. The table came from immunoSEQ multiplex PCR; TCRdb's copy has only in-frame clones and leaves some out. For V, J and clone size, that table is used; D and trimming come from the DNA. The sample lists about 150,000 clones; about 88% were seen once. Followed over time, Seattle patients had been enrolled while infection was active. The CDR3 is 13 amino acids. Trimming removed 7 bases from V and 0 bases from J; junction bases left unmatched: 3. CDR1 is LNHDA and CDR2 is SQIVND in the germline V gene (reference sequence).

The TCR originated in a human donor with COVID-19, enrolled during active disease. The donor label of this sample is uncertain. The sequenced material came from peripheral blood. The chain carries TRBV19 and TRBJ2-7; 7 nucleotides line up with TRBD1. Written as DNA, the CDR3 is TGTGCCAGTATGGACAGGAGCTCCTACGAGCAGTACTTC. It yields the protein CASMDRSSYEQYF.